Shown below are 23 T cell receptor beta chains from a single sample sequenced in a study of cytomegalovirus exposure and HLA in healthy donors. Amplification used 60 Vbeta primers and 13 Jbeta primers. TCRdb keeps only in-frame clones here, not all; method: immunoSEQ multiplex PCR. The sample includes about 120,000 clones, roughly 74% seen only once; the top ten take approximately 7.8%. Input material: PBMCs. Receptors originate from a male donor in good health and CMV-seronegative.

The J gene is TRBJ2-1, the V gene TRBV4-2, with TRBD2 identical over 9 bases. CDR1 LGHNA and CDR2 YNFKEQ come from the germline V gene. CDR3 size: 15 residues. After removal of 4 bases from V and 2 bases from J, the junction contained 3 bases not matched to a gene. DNA for the CDR3: TGTGCCAGCAGCCCGACTAGCGGAGCCTACAATGAGCAGTTCTTC. Protein product: CASSPTSGAYNEQFF.

With regard to this clone: Sequence at one end of the junction differs from germline and may be a read error. The chain employs TRBV6-1 and TRBJ1-1; maybe TRBD1 (6 bases). The CDR3 runs to 13 residues. Germline CDR1 is MNHNS and CDR2 is SASEGT. The CDR3 spells CASSEAGPLKGDF. As DNA, the CDR3 is TGTGCCAGCAGTGAAGCCGGACCTCTAAAGGGGGACTTT.

This rearrangement joins TRBV10-3 to TRBJ1-3; 7 nucleotides line up with TRBD1. From germline, CDR1 is ENHRY and CDR2 SYGVKD. V lost 2 bases to trimming and J lost 4 bases; unmatched junction nucleotides: 8. This CDR3 comprises 16 residues. The CDR3 loop is CAISEGTEGIGNTIYF. The CDR3 DNA is TGTGCCATCAGTGAGGGGACAGAGGGGATAGGAAACACCATATATTTT.

The rearrangement uses TRBV19 and TRBJ2-3, with 7 positions matching TRBD1. Germline-derived CDR1 and CDR2 are LNHDA and SQIVND (reference sequence). The V gene end was trimmed by 4 bases and the J gene end by 1 base; junction bases not matched to a gene: 8. This CDR3 comprises 16 residues. The CDR3 is CASSRNRGKGTDTQYF. The CDR3 DNA is TGTGCCAGTAGTAGAAACAGGGGAAAGGGCACAGATACGCAGTATTTT.

The chain carries TRBV2 and TRBJ1-2, with unresolved D. The CDR3 consists of 14 residues. CDR1 is SNHLY, CDR2 FYNNEI, per germline. Trimming took 2 bases from V and 3 from J, leaving 10 bases between them. The CDR3 region is CASSELGRHYGYTF. For the CDR3, the DNA is TGTGCCAGCAGTGAACTAGGGAGGCACTATGGCTACACCTTC.

Only a few counts were recorded for this clone. V usage is TRBV7-8 and J usage is TRBJ2-1, with TRBD2 identical over 8 bases. The CDR3 consists of 16 residues. Per the germline V gene, CDR1 is SGHVS and CDR2 is FQNEAQ. V lost 0 bases to trimming and J lost 4 bases; unmatched junction nucleotides: 5. This CDR3 is CASSLAVGGAYNEQFF. The CDR3 region has the DNA TGTGCCAGCAGCTTAGCGGTCGGGGGGGCGTACAATGAGCAGTTCTTC.

The chain combines TRBV6-1 with TRBJ2-5, with TRBD1 identical over 8 bases. CDR3 size: 14 residues. The ends lost 2 bases at V and 5 bases at J; junction bases unmatched: 4. Per germline, CDR1 MNHNS and CDR2 SASEGT. The CDR3: CASSESGGRETQYF. The CDR3 DNA follows: TGTGCCAGCAGTGAATCAGGGGGCAGGGAGACCCAGTACTTC.

Only a few counts were recorded for this clone. V and J are TRBV7-3 and TRBJ2-7, with 10 bases matching TRBD1. The CDR3 contains 14 residues. V trimming: 5 bases; J trimming: 2 bases; junction bases outside the gene matches: 3. The germline V gene has CDR1 SGHTA and CDR2 FQGTGA. CDR3 bases: TGTGCCAGCAGCGAAGACAGGGGGCCCTACGAGCAGTACTTC. Protein: CASSEDRGPYEQYF. Looking up the rest from reference TRBV7-3 and TRBJ2-7 gives the full variable domain: GAGVSQTPSNKVTEKGKYVELRCDPISGHTALYWYRQSLGQGPEFLIYFQGTGAADDSGLPNDRFFAVRPEGSVSTLKIQRTERGDSAVYLCASSEDRGPYEQYFGPGTRLTVT.

V and J are TRBV4-3 and TRBJ2-3; 8 bases fit TRBD1. From germline, CDR1 is LGHNA and CDR2 YSLEER. The CDR3 length is 17 residues. After removal of 0 bases from V and 1 base from J, the junction contained 6 bases not matched to a gene. Here the CDR3 reads CASSQDGTGSRTDTQYF. In DNA form, the CDR3 reads TGCGCCAGCAGCCAAGACGGGACAGGCTCGCGCACAGATACGCAGTATTTT.

The genes are TRBV14 and TRBJ2-7, with D possibly being TRBD2 (5 bases). Per germline, CDR1 SGHDN and CDR2 FVKESK. V was pared by 2 bases and J by 6 bases, with 14 bases between. This CDR3 region has 14 residues. The CDR3 region has the DNA TGTGCCAGCAGCCAAAAGGGTAAAGGGAGCGAGCAGTACTTC. As protein: CASSQKGKGSEQYF.

The V and J genes are TRBV29-1 and TRBJ2-7; a possible D gene is TRBD1 (6 bases). This CDR3 spans 13 amino acids. Germline V lookup: CDR1 SQVTM, CDR2 ANQGSEA. V lost 6 bases to trimming and J lost 6 bases, with 18 bases between them. CDR3 bases: TGCAGCGTGCCCGCACAGGGCGGATTCGAGCAGTACTTC. This translates into CSVPAQGGFEQYF.

The rearrangement joins TRBV7-9 to TRBJ2-7; TRBD1 agrees at 7 bases. The ends lost 6 bases at V and 1 base at J; junction bases unmatched: 12. The length of the CDR3 is 16 residues. CDR1 is SEHNR, CDR2 FQNEAQ, per germline (reference sequence). CDR3 bases: TGTGCCAGCAGTATACAAAGGACAGGTCGTTCCTACGAGCAGTACTTC. Translating it yields CASSIQRTGRSYEQYF.

The chain links TRBV6-1 to TRBJ1-2; TRBD1 might be the D (6 bases). Trimming stripped 2 bases from V and 3 bases from J, with 22 bases between. From germline, CDR1 is MNHNS and CDR2 SASEGT. This CDR3 has 18 amino acids. The CDR3 nucleotides are TGTGCCAGCAGTGAATTAATTTTGGACAGCCCGGACGACTATGGCTACACCTTC. Residues: CASSELILDSPDDYGYTF.

This clone showed up just a few times. The rearrangement links TRBV9 to TRBJ1-3, with D possibly matching TRBD1 (6 bases). Germline-derived CDR1 and CDR2 are SGDLS and YYNGEE. The V end lost 3 bases, the J end lost 0 bases, and 7 bases lay between the germline ends. The CDR3 loop spans 14 amino acids. The CDR3 spells CASSGGGSGNTIYF. DNA of the CDR3: TGTGCCAGCAGCGGAGGGGGCTCTGGAAACACCATATATTTT.

This chain joins TRBV27 and TRBJ2-6; no clear D. CDR3 length equals 13 residues. Germline V gives CDR1 MNHEY, CDR2 SMNVEV (reference sequence). V was shortened by 7 bases and J by 2 bases, with 6 bases between the two germline ends. CDR3 DNA sequence: TGTGCCAGCACCTCCGCTGGGGCCAACGTCCTGACTTTC. Residues: CASTSAGANVLTF.

This chain links TRBV2 with TRBJ2-1; no clear D gene. The CDR3 spans 12 residues. Germline assignment: CDR1 SNHLY and CDR2 FYNNEI. The germline V and J ends were trimmed by 6 bases and 3 bases, with 6 bases remaining between them. The CDR3 DNA reads as TGTGCCAGCAGCTTTATCTACAATGAGCAGTTCTTC. Translating it yields CASSFIYNEQFF.

This clone has only one observation. This chain uses TRBV28 with TRBJ2-4, with D possibly matching TRBD2 (5 bases). The germline CDR1 and CDR2 sequences are MDHEN and SYDVKM. The CDR3 sequence is 15 residues long. The V and J ends lost 5 bases and 4 bases respectively, with 15 bases between them. CDR3 residues: CASSHRGTGKNIQYF. CDR3 sequence (DNA): TGTGCCAGCAGTCATCGGGGAACGGGGAAAAACATTCAGTACTTC.

The V call is TRBV5-6, the J call TRBJ1-3; D not resolved. This CDR3 is 17 amino acids long. The V gene lost 0 bases and the J gene lost 0 bases, with 13 bases spanning the gap. Germline V CDR1 and CDR2: SGHDT, YYEEEE. CDR3 sequence reads: CASSLAALWSSGNTIYF. DNA for the CDR3: TGTGCCAGCAGCTTGGCCGCTTTGTGGAGCTCTGGAAACACCATATATTTT.

This chain connects TRBV7-2 to TRBJ1-5; the D is unclear. Trimming removed 8 bases from V and 2 bases from J, with 13 bases in between. This CDR3 is built from 14 residues. From germline, CDR1 is SGHTA and CDR2 FQGNSA. The CDR3 loop is CASDLGGGNQPQHF. CDR3 coding DNA: TGTGCCAGCGACCTCGGAGGAGGCAATCAGCCCCAGCATTTT.

The rearrangement uses TRBV6-1 and TRBJ2-7; the match to TRBD2 covers 14 bases. CDR3 length: 18 residues. Germline V gene data show CDR1 as MNHNS and CDR2 as SASEGT. V lost 2 bases to trimming and J lost 4 bases; unmatched junction nucleotides: 10. Written as DNA, the CDR3 is TGTGCCAGCAGTGAAATCGGGACTAGCGGGAGTTTAAGGTACGAGCAGTACTTC. Translating it yields CASSEIGTSGSLRYEQYF.

In its sample, this clone was seen a few times. Here the CDR3 reads CASSPPAGRYGYTF. CDR3 in DNA: TGTGCCAGCTCACCACCCGCAGGGAGGTATGGCTACACCTTC. The genes are TRBV18 and TRBJ1-2; maybe TRBD1 (5 bases). The CDR3 covers 14 residues. The V gene's germline CDR1 is KGHSH and CDR2 LQKENI. V shed 0 bases and J shed 5 bases, with 10 bases lying between them.

V and J are TRBV28 and TRBJ1-1; TRBD1 agrees at 10 bases. CDR1 is MDHEN, CDR2 SYDVKM, per germline. This CDR3 has 13 residues. The trim removed 10 bases at V and 5 bases at J, leaving 7 bases unmatched. The CDR3 sequence is CATGQGIGTEAFF. In DNA form, the CDR3 reads TGTGCCACGGGACAGGGGATCGGTACTGAAGCTTTCTTT. Full variable domain (rest looked up from reference TRBV28 and TRBJ1-1): DVKVTQSSRYLVKRTGEKVFLECVQDMDHENMFWYRQDPGLGLRLIYFSYDVKMKEKGDIPEGYSVSREKKERFSLILESASTNQTSMYLCATGQGIGTEAFFGQGTRLTVV.

The rearrangement links TRBV6-1 to TRBJ2-5, with 9 positions matching TRBD1. The germline CDR1 and CDR2 sequences are MNHNS and SASEGT. Losses at the gene ends were 4 bases for V and 2 bases for J; bases not matched to a gene: 5. This CDR3 is 15 amino acids long. CDR3 bases: TGTGCCAGCAGTGCCATGACAGGGGGTCAAGAGACCCAGTACTTC. This codes for CASSAMTGGQETQYF.